A single sample gave rise to the 14 T cell receptor beta chains below, sequenced in a study of OX40 agonist ivuxolimab in advanced cancers. Produced via immunoSEQ multiplex PCR; TCRdb's table is partial and in-frame only. The sample yields about 64,000 clones, approximately 90% seen once. The material was CD4+ or CD8+ T cells sorted from blood, obtained in a trial of the OX40 agonist ivuxolimab. The source of these receptors is an adult with an advanced solid tumor such as melanoma, head and neck, liver or kidney cancer.

V and J are TRBV30 and TRBJ2-7; 7 bases fit TRBD2. This CDR3 has 12 amino acids. Looked up from germline, CDR1 is GTSNPN and CDR2 is SVGIG (reference sequence). The J segment lost 6 bases and the V segment lost 1 base, leaving 3 bases of the junction unmatched. The CDR3 reads CAWSAGGAEQYF. The CDR3 DNA follows: TGTGCCTGGAGTGCGGGAGGAGCCGAGCAGTACTTC. The full variable domain, its missing parts supplied by reference TRBV30 and TRBJ2-7, is SQTIHQWPATLVQPVGSPLSLECTVEGTSNPNLYWYRQAAGRGLQLLFYSVGIGQISSEVPQNLSASRPQDRQFILSSKKLLLSDSGFYLCAWSAGGAEQYFGPGTRLTVT.

This chain joins TRBV6-1 and TRBJ1-2; 10 bases fit TRBD1. The germline V gene encodes CDR1 MNHNS and CDR2 SASEGT. The CDR3 consists of 15 residues. J gave up 5 bases and V 4 bases, and 7 bases lay outside the gene matches. The CDR3 sequence is CASSADRGWVYGYTF. Here the CDR3 DNA reads TGTGCCAGCAGTGCGGACAGGGGGTGGGTATATGGCTACACCTTC.

This chain uses TRBV5-1 with TRBJ2-1, with D perhaps TRBD2 (5 bases). Trimming stripped 1 base from V and 8 bases from J, with 13 bases between. CDR3 length equals 14 residues. Germline V gene lookup returns CDR1 SGHRS and CDR2 YFSETQ. CDR3 coding DNA: TGCGCCAGCAGCTTGAGTAGAGGGTGGGATGAGCAGTTCTTC. Amino acid sequence: CASSLSRGWDEQFF. Full variable domain (missing parts from reference TRBV5-1 and TRBJ2-1): KAGVTQTPRYLIKTRGQQVTLSCSPISGHRSVSWYQQTPGQGLQFLFEYFSETQRNKGNFPGRFSGRQFSNSRSEMNVSTLELGDSALYLCASSLSRGWDEQFFGPGTRLTVL.

The chain uses TRBV29-1 and TRBJ2-1, with TRBD2 matching 12 bases. V dropped 7 bases and J dropped 4; count of bases not matched to a gene: 5. Germline assignment: CDR1 SQVTM and CDR2 ANQGSEA. This CDR3 contains 14 residues. The CDR3 DNA reads TGCAGCGCCACCCTAGCGGGAGGGTACAATGAGCAGTTCTTC. It specifies CSATLAGGYNEQFF.

This rearrangement joins TRBV5-1 to TRBJ2-7, with D maybe TRBD1 (5 bases). This CDR3 has 14 amino acids. Trimming removed 3 bases from V and 2 bases from J, with 12 bases in between. CDR1 and CDR2 from the germline V gene are SGHRS and YFSETQ. The CDR3 DNA is TGCGCCAGCAGCTCCGGACGGACAACCTACGAGCAGTACTTC. It translates to CASSSGRTTYEQYF. Full variable domain (outside the CDR3, taken from reference TRBV5-1 and TRBJ2-7): KAGVTQTPRYLIKTRGQQVTLSCSPISGHRSVSWYQQTPGQGLQFLFEYFSETQRNKGNFPGRFSGRQFSNSRSEMNVSTLELGDSALYLCASSSGRTTYEQYFGPGTRLTVT.

V and J are TRBV7-7 and TRBJ2-2; D might be TRBD1 or TRBD2, each matching 5 bases. Germline V gene sequence: CDR1 SSHAT, CDR2 FNYEAQ (reference sequence). The CDR3 has 15 residues. V lost 2 bases and J lost 3, with 10 bases in between. The CDR3 sequence is CASSLPGAHTGELFF. CDR3 coding DNA: TGTGCCAGCAGCTTACCCGGGGCCCACACCGGGGAGCTGTTTTTT.

The chain couples TRBV11-3 to TRBJ2-3, with 11 bases lining up with TRBD2. CDR3 length: 20 amino acids. Trimming took 0 bases from V and 7 from J; bases not matched to a gene: 18. Germline CDR1 SGHNT, CDR2 YENEEA. The CDR3 nucleotides are TGTGCCAGCAGCTTAGATCTTTGGCTAGCGGGAGGCACGGGTCTGAATACGCAGTATTTT. Its protein product is CASSLDLWLAGGTGLNTQYF.

The V gene is TRBV18, the J gene TRBJ2-1; the D is unclear. V was pared by 1 base and J by 8 bases, with 9 bases between. This CDR3 spans 13 amino acids. Per germline, CDR1 KGHSH and CDR2 LQKENI. The CDR3 DNA reads TGTGCCAGCTCACCACGGAGTTCCGATGAGCAGTTCTTC. Its protein product is CASSPRSSDEQFF. The full variable domain, rest sourced from reference TRBV18 and TRBJ2-1, is NAGVMQNPRHLVRRRGQEARLRCSPMKGHSHVYWYRQLPEEGLKFMVYLQKENIIDESGMPKERFSAEFPKEGPSILRIQQVVRGDSAAYFCASSPRSSDEQFFGPGTRLTVL.

This clone is a singleton in its sample. The chain couples TRBV5-6 to TRBJ1-5; D possibly corresponds to TRBD1 (6 bases). Germline CDR1 reads SGHDT; CDR2 reads YYEEEE. The V end lost 4 bases, the J end lost 1 base, and 15 bases lay between the germline ends. This CDR3 contains 16 residues. The DNA of the CDR3 is TGTGCCAGCAGCCGGGGACAACCCATGAGCAATCAGCCCCAGCATTTT. Translated, it gives CASSRGQPMSNQPQHF.

The J gene is TRBJ2-5, the V gene TRBV9; D uncertain. CDR3 length: 16 residues. Deletions cut 0 bases from V and 1 base from J, with 13 bases between. Per germline, CDR1 SGDLS and CDR2 YYNGEE. CDR3 sequence reads: CASSVGGQSPQETQYF. In DNA form, the CDR3 reads TGTGCCAGCAGCGTAGGTGGCCAATCCCCCCAAGAGACCCAGTACTTC.

This chain connects TRBV10-3 to TRBJ2-7; 8 nucleotides align to TRBD1. This CDR3 has 15 residues. In germline, CDR1 is ENHRY, CDR2 SYGVKD. With 0 bases clipped from V and 0 bases from J, the junction kept 1 base outside the gene matches. CDR3 sequence (DNA): TGTGCCATCAGTGAGTCCACAGGGGGCTCCTACGAGCAGTACTTC. The encoded protein is CAISESTGGSYEQYF.

The J gene is TRBJ1-1, the V gene TRBV7-9; D not certain. Trimming left V 1 base short and J 0 bases short, with 9 bases between. The CDR3 covers 15 residues. The germline CDR1 and CDR2 sequences are SEHNR and FQNEAQ (reference sequence). The CDR3 loop reads CASSLGAAVNTEAFF. CDR3 coding DNA: TGTGCCAGCAGCTTAGGGGCAGCGGTGAACACTGAAGCTTTCTTT.

The chain combines TRBV20-1 with TRBJ2-1; D is possibly TRBD2 (6 bases). This CDR3 has 11 amino acids. Trimming took 5 bases from V and 6 from J, leaving 8 bases between them. Germline assignment: CDR1 DFQATT and CDR2 SNEGSKA (reference sequence). DNA of the CDR3: TGCAGTGCTGGGGACTTCAATGAGCAGTTCTTC. Protein product: CSAGDFNEQFF.

In this sample, this clone is medium-sized. The chain uses TRBV30 and TRBJ2-7; TRBD2 might be the D (6 bases). The CDR3 covers 15 residues. Germline values: CDR1 GTSNPN, CDR2 SVGIG (reference sequence). V was shortened by 4 bases and J by 4 bases, with 20 bases between the two germline ends. CDR3 nucleotides: TGTGCCTGGACCCCGGGTATGGGACTCCGGTACGAGCAGTACTTC. Its translation: CAWTPGMGLRYEQYF.